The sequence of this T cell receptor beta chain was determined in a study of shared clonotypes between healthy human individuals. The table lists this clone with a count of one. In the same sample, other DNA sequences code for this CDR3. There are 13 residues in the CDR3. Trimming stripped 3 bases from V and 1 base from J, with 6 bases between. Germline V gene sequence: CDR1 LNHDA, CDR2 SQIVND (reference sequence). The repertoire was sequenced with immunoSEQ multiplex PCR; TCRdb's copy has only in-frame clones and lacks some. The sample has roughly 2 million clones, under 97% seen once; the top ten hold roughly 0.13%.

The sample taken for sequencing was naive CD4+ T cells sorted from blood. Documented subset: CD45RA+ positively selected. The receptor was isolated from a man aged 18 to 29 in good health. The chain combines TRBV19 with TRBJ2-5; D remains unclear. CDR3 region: CASSIGIQETQYF. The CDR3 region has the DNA TGTGCCAGTAGTATCGGCATCCAAGAGACCCAGTACTTC.